What follows are 29 T cell receptor beta chains derived from one specimen sequenced in a study of T cells in Graves' hyperthyroidism and ophthalmopathy. TCR beta CDR3 sequences were amplified from RNA transcripts. HTBI primers were employed in a first-round RT-PCR of the TCR CDR3. From the multiplex PCR reads, TCRdb called clonotypes with MiXCR, one entry per CDR3 protein. The sample has approximately 490,000 distinct CDR3 sequences; around a fifth are singletons. The sequenced sample consisted of blood. These TCRs come from a woman aged 70 to 79 with Graves' ophthalmopathy.

The sample holds many counts of this clonotype. The chain is built from TRBV12-3 or TRBV12-4 and TRBJ2-1; 8 bases align to TRBD2. The CDR3 spans 15 residues. With V trimmed by 3 bases and J by 5 bases, 6 bases remained unmatched. Here the CDR3 DNA reads TGTGCCAGCAGTTTTAGCAGCGGGGGCAACAATGAGCAGTTCTTC. It is translated as CASSFSSGGNNEQFF.

This clonotype was counted ten times or more. The rearrangement joins TRBV28 to TRBJ2-7, with D tentatively TRBD1 (5 bases). CDR3 length equals 16 residues. Deletions cut 6 bases from V and 3 bases from J, with 21 bases between. The germline V gene has CDR1 MDHEN and CDR2 SYDVKM. CDR3 nucleotide sequence: TGTGCCAGCAGCCCACCCAGCGTACGACAGTTCTACGAGCAGTACTTC. Its translation is CASSPPSVRQFYEQYF.

This clonotype was detected a few times. The DNA of the CDR3 is TGCGCCAGCAGCTTAAGCATCGCCTCCTACGAGCAGTACTTC. It yields the protein CASSLSIASYEQYF. The chain links TRBV5-1 to TRBJ2-7; D remains ambiguous. Germline CDR1 and CDR2: SGHRS and YFSETQ. The CDR3 runs 14 residues. The V gene lost 2 bases and the J gene lost 0 bases, with 9 bases spanning the gap.

This clonotype was detected a few times. This chain uses TRBV20-1 with TRBJ1-5; 7 bases are shared with TRBD1. Trimming cost V 1 base and J 0 bases; bases outside gene matches: 3. Germline CDR1 and CDR2: DFQATT and SNEGSKA (reference sequence). The CDR3 consists of 15 residues. CDR3 sequence reads: CSARAGTDSNQPQHF. The CDR3 region has the DNA TGCAGTGCTAGAGCTGGGACAGATAGCAATCAGCCCCAGCATTTT.

The chain employs TRBV24-1 and TRBJ2-1; D gene uncertain. The ends were cut back, 0 bases at V and 5 bases at J, with 13 bases in the middle. CDR3 length: 16 residues. From germline, CDR1 is KGHDR and CDR2 SFDVKD. CDR3 DNA sequence: TGTGCCACCAGTGATTTGCAAGGTGCAGCTCACAATGAGCAGTTCTTC. Protein: CATSDLQGAAHNEQFF.

The rearrangement joins TRBV4-3 to TRBJ2-1, with D unresolved. The V gene's germline CDR1 is LGHNA and CDR2 YSLEER. With 3 bases removed from V and 0 bases from J, the gap between germline ends came to 12 bases. The CDR3 has 16 residues. The CDR3, as DNA: TGCGCCAGCAGCCAGGATTCACAGTACTCCTACAATGAGCAGTTCTTC. It specifies CASSQDSQYSYNEQFF.

The chain combines TRBV7-2 with TRBJ1-2; D gene uncertain. This CDR3 is 14 amino acids long. Germline CDR1 is SGHTA and CDR2 is FQGNSA. V was cut by 2 bases and J by 14 bases, with 21 bases left in between. Written as DNA, the CDR3 is TGTGCCAGCAGCTTAAAGAGTGCGAAGGGCGCGGGGACCTTC. Amino acids: CASSLKSAKGAGTF.

This sequence joins TRBV20-1 and TRBJ2-7; TRBD2 matches at 8 bases. This CDR3 contains 13 residues. The trim removed 3 bases at V and 9 bases at J, leaving 10 bases unmatched. CDR1 DFQATT and CDR2 SNEGSKA come from the germline V gene (reference sequence). The CDR3 DNA follows: TGCAGTGCTAGTAATCTTGGGGGACTAGGGCAGTACTTC. As protein: CSASNLGGLGQYF.

This clonotype has only a few counts. The chain has TRBV5-1 and TRBJ1-1; D is unclear. Deletions cut 0 bases from V and 5 bases from J, with 14 bases between. The CDR3 spans 15 residues. In germline, CDR1 is SGHRS, CDR2 YFSETQ. As DNA, the CDR3 is TGCGCCAGCAGCTTGGAGGCAAAAAGGAGGACTGAAGCTTTCTTT. This codes for CASSLEAKRRTEAFF.

There are a few counts of this clonotype. The CDR3 loop is CASSRGWGAVRSYEQYF. Written as DNA, the CDR3 is TGTGCCAGCAGTCGGGGATGGGGGGCCGTCAGATCCTACGAGCAGTACTTC. V usage is TRBV6-1 and J usage is TRBJ2-7; D tentatively fits TRBD1 or TRBD2 (6 bases each). CDR3 length: 17 amino acids. Trimming shortened V by 5 bases and J by 1 base, and 21 bases separated the two germline ends. Germline V CDR1 and CDR2: MNHNS, SASEGT.

This clonotype was observed a few times. V is TRBV19 and J is TRBJ1-5, with 7 nucleotides matching TRBD1. The CDR3 extends over 15 amino acids. Germline V gene lookup returns CDR1 LNHDA and CDR2 SQIVND (reference sequence). V shed 8 bases and J 2 bases; nucleotides not matched to a gene: 9. CDR3 bases: TGTGCCAGTTCTATAGGGGGCTACGGCAATCAGCCCCAGCATTTT. Its protein product is CASSIGGYGNQPQHF.

This clonotype was observed many times. The V and J genes are TRBV12-3 or TRBV12-4 and TRBJ2-7; TRBD2 matches at 8 bases. V shed 3 bases, J shed 3 bases, and the junction held 1 base outside the gene matches. There are 13 residues in the CDR3. CDR3 bases: TGTGCCAGCAGTTTGACTAGCGACTACGAGCAGTACTTC. Its protein is CASSLTSDYEQYF.

This clonotype was counted at least ten times. The rearrangement links TRBV7-3 to TRBJ2-1, with 7 bases that match TRBD2. The V and J ends lost 5 bases and 2 bases, in that order; junction bases with no gene match: 6. This CDR3 has 15 residues. CDR1 and CDR2 (germline): SGHTA, FQGTGA. CDR3 protein: CASSALGTTYNEQFF. For the CDR3, the DNA is TGTGCCAGCAGCGCCCTCGGGACTACCTACAATGAGCAGTTCTTC.

As concerns this clonotype: Given a much more abundant clone one base away, this may be a read error. This chain links TRBV10-3 with TRBJ1-5, with D uncertain. Germline CDR1 reads ENHRY; CDR2 reads SYGVKD. The CDR3 is made up of 14 amino acids. CDR3 protein: CAISGEIGQQPQNF. CDR3 DNA sequence: TGTGCCATCAGTGGGGAGATAGGGCAGCAGCCCCAGAATTTT.

A few counts support this clonotype. CDR3 nucleotide sequence: TGCGCCAGCTTTAGCGGGATAAACACCGGGGAGCTGTTTTTT. It yields the protein CASFSGINTGELFF. V gene TRBV10-2 combines with J gene TRBJ2-2; 8 nucleotides align to TRBD2. This CDR3 comprises 14 residues. The V gene's germline CDR1 is WSHSY and CDR2 SAAADI. V trimming: 8 bases; J trimming: 2 bases; junction bases outside the gene matches: 4.

This clonotype was detected many times. The V call is TRBV24-1, the J call TRBJ2-1, with a tentative D call TRBD2 (5 bases). Trimming shortened V by 7 bases and J by 0 bases, and 9 bases separated the two germline ends. The germline CDR1 and CDR2 sequences are KGHDR and SFDVKD. CDR3 length: 14 amino acids. The CDR3 DNA is TGTGCCACCAGCCCGGGAAGCTCCTACAATGAGCAGTTCTTC. This codes for CATSPGSSYNEQFF.

This clonotype showed up many times. V and J are TRBV28 and TRBJ2-3, with D hard to call. The length of the CDR3 is 14 residues. V was shortened by 6 bases and J by 7 bases, with 17 bases between the two germline ends. Germline values: CDR1 MDHEN, CDR2 SYDVKM. The CDR3 nucleotides read TGTGCCAGCAGGATTACCGGCCACACTAATACGCAGTATTTT. Protein sequence: CASRITGHTNTQYF.

As regards this clonotype: A much larger clone lies one base from this, so it may be a read error. The chain has TRBV12-3 or TRBV12-4 and TRBJ2-2; TRBD2 agrees at 7 bases. CDR3 length equals 14 residues. CDR3 in DNA: TGTGCCAGCAGAACCCTAGGGAGGGACGGGGAGCCGTTTTTT. Its translation is CASRTLGRDGEPFF.

This clonotype was detected only a few times. The J gene is TRBJ2-1, the V gene TRBV7-2; maybe TRBD1 (6 bases). The V end was cut by 4 bases, the J end by 2 bases, with 12 bases between. The CDR3 is 15 amino acids. Germline CDR1 SGHTA, CDR2 FQGNSA. CDR3: CASSSSKGAYNEQFF. In DNA, the CDR3 is TGTGCCAGCAGCTCCTCCAAGGGGGCCTACAATGAGCAGTTCTTC.

The chain recombines TRBV6-2 or TRBV6-3 with TRBJ2-7; 14 nucleotides align to TRBD2. Germline loops: CDR1 MNHEY, CDR2 SVGEGT. CDR3 length: 17 residues. V lost 5 bases and J lost 5; bases outside the gene matches: 11. The CDR3 sequence is CASSISGTSGGRNEQYF. CDR3 bases: TGTGCCAGCAGTATCTCCGGGACTAGCGGGGGACGTAACGAGCAGTACTTC.

There are many counts of this clonotype. The genes are TRBV10-3 and TRBJ1-1; tentative D call: TRBD1 (6 bases). The length of the CDR3 is 14 residues. V was trimmed by 6 bases and J by 4 bases, leaving 15 bases between them. Germline V gene lookup returns CDR1 ENHRY and CDR2 SYGVKD. Here the CDR3 DNA reads TGTGCCATCAGAGACGATACAGGGTCCACTGAAGCTTTCTTT. Translating gives CAIRDDTGSTEAFF.

Many counts were recorded for this clonotype. This chain links TRBV11-2 with TRBJ2-7; no definite D call. V dropped 5 bases and J dropped 1 base, with 9 bases sitting between them. Germline V gene data show CDR1 as SGHAT and CDR2 as FQNNGV. This CDR3 region has 13 residues. The DNA of the CDR3 is TGTGCCAGCAGCGCCGACGGGTCCTACGAGCAGTACTTC. Its protein product is CASSADGSYEQYF. Full variable domain (remainder filled in from reference TRBV11-2 and TRBJ2-7): EAGVAQSPRYKIIEKRQSVAFWCNPISGHATLYWYQQILGQGPKLLIQFQNNGVVDDSQLPKDRFSAERLKGVDSTLKIQPAKLEDSAVYLCASSADGSYEQYFGPGTRLTVT.

This clonotype has just a few counts. The CDR3 DNA is TGTGCCAGCAGTTACTCTACAGGGGGCACTGAAGCTTTCTTT. Protein: CASSYSTGGTEAFF. The chain carries TRBV6-5 and TRBJ1-1; TRBD1 matches at 8 bases. Germline V gene sequence: CDR1 MNHEY, CDR2 SVGAGI. The ends lost 0 bases at V and 4 bases at J; junction bases unmatched: 1. CDR3 length equals 14 residues.

This clonotype was seen a handful of times. The rearrangement uses TRBV5-1 and TRBJ2-1; either TRBD1 or TRBD2 may fit D (5 bases each). Trimming removed 4 bases from V and 2 bases from J, with 13 bases in between. Germline V lookup: CDR1 SGHRS, CDR2 YFSETQ. The CDR3 extends over 15 amino acids. The CDR3 sequence is CASSPRERTYNEQFF. CDR3 nucleotide sequence: TGCGCCAGCAGCCCCAGGGAGCGGACCTACAATGAGCAGTTCTTC.

Only a few counts were recorded for this clonotype. This rearrangement joins TRBV6-1 to TRBJ2-5; TRBD2 matches at 8 bases. With V trimmed by 5 bases and J by 5 bases, 10 bases remained unmatched. Germline-derived CDR1 and CDR2 are MNHNS and SASEGT. The CDR3 spans 15 residues. CDR3 coding DNA: TGTGCCAGCAGTCCCCGGGAGGGCCGTGTGGAGACCCAGTACTTC. This encodes CASSPREGRVETQYF.

Notes on this clonotype: The junction departs from germline at one end; a sequencing error may be responsible. CDR3 DNA: TGCGCCAGCAGCCAAGATGGGCCCCGACAGACCCAGTACTTC. Protein product: CASSQDGPRQTQYF. The chain combines TRBV7-9 with TRBJ2-5, with unresolved D. The CDR3 consists of 14 residues. Germline V gene data show CDR1 as SEHNR and CDR2 as FQNEAQ (reference sequence).

This clonotype was counted at least ten times. The gene calls are TRBV12-3 or TRBV12-4 and TRBJ2-1, with D hard to call. This CDR3 is built from 15 residues. V dropped 0 bases and J dropped 5 bases, with 11 bases sitting between them. CDR3 amino acids: CASSLAGFRNNEQFF. The CDR3 coding sequence is TGTGCCAGCAGTTTAGCAGGGTTCCGCAACAATGAGCAGTTCTTC.

The CDR3 region is CAYTELTSGEKLFF. CDR3 sequence (DNA): TGTGCATACACCGAGCTTACCTCGGGGGAAAAACTGTTTTTT. The chain has TRBV30 and TRBJ1-4; D unclear. This CDR3 comprises 14 residues. The germline gives CDR1 GTSNPN, CDR2 SVGIG (reference sequence).

The chain has TRBV12-5 and TRBJ2-7, with D maybe TRBD2 (5 bases). V dropped 7 bases and J dropped 6 bases, with 13 bases sitting between them. Germline assignment: CDR1 LGHNT and CDR2 FRNRAP. The CDR3 loop spans 12 amino acids. In nucleotides, the CDR3 is TGTGCTAGTGCCACCCTTCGGGGCGAGCAGTACTTC. It specifies CASATLRGEQYF.